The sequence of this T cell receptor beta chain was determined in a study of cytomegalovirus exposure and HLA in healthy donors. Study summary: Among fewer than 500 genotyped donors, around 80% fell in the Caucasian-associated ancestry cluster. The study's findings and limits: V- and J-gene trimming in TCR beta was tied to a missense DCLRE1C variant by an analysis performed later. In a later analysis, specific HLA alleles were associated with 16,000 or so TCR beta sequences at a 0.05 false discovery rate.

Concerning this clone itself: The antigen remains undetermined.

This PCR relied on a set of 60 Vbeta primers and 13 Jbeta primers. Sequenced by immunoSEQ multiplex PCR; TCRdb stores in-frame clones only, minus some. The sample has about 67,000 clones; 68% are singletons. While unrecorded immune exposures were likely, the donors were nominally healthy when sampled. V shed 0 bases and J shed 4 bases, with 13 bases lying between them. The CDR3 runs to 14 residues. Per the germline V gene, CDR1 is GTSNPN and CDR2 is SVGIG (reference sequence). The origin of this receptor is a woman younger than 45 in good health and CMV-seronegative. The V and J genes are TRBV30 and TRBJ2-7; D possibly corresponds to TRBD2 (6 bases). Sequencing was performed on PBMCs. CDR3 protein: CAWSVGGVGYEQYF. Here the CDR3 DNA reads TGTGCCTGGAGTGTTGGCGGGGTTGGGTACGAGCAGTACTTC.